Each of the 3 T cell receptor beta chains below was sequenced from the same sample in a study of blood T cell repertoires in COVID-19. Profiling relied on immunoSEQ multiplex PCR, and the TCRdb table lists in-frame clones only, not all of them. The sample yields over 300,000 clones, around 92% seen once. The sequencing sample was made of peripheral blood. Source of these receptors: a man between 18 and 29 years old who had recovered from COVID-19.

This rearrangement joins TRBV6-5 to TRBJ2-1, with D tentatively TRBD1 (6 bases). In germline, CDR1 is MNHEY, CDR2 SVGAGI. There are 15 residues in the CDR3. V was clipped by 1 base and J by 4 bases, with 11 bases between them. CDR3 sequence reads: CASSYYAGVYNEQFF. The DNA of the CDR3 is TGTGCCAGCAGTTACTACGCAGGGGTTTACAATGAGCAGTTCTTC.

Here the CDR3 DNA reads TGTGCCAGCAGTGATGACAAAGGGGTATTGAACACTGAAGCTTTCTTT. It yields the protein CASSDDKGVLNTEAFF. The chain uses TRBV2 and TRBJ1-1, with D tentatively TRBD1 (5 bases). Per germline, CDR1 SNHLY and CDR2 FYNNEI. V lost 3 bases and J lost 0, with 14 bases in between. The CDR3 extends over 16 amino acids.

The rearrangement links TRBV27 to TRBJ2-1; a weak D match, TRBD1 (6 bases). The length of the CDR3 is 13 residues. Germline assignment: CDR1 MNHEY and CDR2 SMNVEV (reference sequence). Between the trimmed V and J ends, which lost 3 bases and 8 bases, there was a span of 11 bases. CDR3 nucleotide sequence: TGTGCCAGCAGTTTGCCAGGGGCCGATGAGCAGTTCTTC. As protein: CASSLPGADEQFF.